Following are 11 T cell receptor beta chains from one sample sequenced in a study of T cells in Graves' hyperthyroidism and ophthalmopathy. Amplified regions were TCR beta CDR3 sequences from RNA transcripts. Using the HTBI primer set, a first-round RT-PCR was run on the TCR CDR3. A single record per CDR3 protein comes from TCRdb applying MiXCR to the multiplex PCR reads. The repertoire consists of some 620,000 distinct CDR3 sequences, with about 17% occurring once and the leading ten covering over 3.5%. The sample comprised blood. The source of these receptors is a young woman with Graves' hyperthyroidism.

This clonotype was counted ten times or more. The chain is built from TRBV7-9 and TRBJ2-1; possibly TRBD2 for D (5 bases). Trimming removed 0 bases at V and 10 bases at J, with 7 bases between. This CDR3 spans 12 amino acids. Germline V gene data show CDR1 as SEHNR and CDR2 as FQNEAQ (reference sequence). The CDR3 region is CASSLASGEQFF. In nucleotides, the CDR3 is TGTGCCAGCAGCTTAGCGAGCGGCGAGCAGTTCTTC.

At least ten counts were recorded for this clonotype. In nucleotides, the CDR3 is TGCAGTGCCAGGCGGGGGACAGGTTATCAGCCCCAGCATTTT. Protein sequence: CSARRGTGYQPQHF. This chain connects TRBV20-1 to TRBJ1-5; 8 bases match TRBD1. The CDR3 loop spans 14 amino acids. Germline V gene data show CDR1 as DFQATT and CDR2 as SNEGSKA (reference sequence). With 6 bases clipped from V and 5 bases from J, the junction kept 9 bases outside the gene matches.

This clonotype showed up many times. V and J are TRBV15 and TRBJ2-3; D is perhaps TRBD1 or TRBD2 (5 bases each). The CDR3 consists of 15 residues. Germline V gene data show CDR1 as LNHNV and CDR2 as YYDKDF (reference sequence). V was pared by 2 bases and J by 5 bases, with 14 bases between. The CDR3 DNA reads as TGTGCCACCAGCAGACCCCTCGGGGCGGGAGATACGCAGTATTTT. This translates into CATSRPLGAGDTQYF.

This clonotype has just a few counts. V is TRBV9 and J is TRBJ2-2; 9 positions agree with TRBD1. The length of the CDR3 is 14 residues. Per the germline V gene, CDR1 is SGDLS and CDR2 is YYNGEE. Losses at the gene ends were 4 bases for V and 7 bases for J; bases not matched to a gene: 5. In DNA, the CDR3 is TGTGCCAGCAGCCACAGGGGGCTTAGCGGGGAGCTGTTTTTT. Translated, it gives CASSHRGLSGELFF.

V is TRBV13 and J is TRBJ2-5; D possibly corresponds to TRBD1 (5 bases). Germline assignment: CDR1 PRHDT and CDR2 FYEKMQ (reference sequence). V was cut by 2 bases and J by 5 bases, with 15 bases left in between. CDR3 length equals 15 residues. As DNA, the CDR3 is TGTGCCAGCAGCTTAAGGGGATTTGATTCGGAGACCCAGTACTTC. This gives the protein CASSLRGFDSETQYF.

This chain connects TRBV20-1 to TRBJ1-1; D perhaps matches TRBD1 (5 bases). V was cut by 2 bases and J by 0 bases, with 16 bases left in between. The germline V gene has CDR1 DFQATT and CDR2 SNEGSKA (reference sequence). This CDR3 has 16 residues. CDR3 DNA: TGCAGTGCTAGACCCCGGGGGAGCAGGATGAACACTGAAGCTTTCTTT. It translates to CSARPRGSRMNTEAFF.

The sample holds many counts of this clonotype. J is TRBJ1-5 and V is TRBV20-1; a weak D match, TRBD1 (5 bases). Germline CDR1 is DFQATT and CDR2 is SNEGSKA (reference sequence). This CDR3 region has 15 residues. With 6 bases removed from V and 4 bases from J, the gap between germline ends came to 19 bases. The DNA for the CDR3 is TGCAGTGCGGACGCACCGGGACGGGGGAATCAGCCCCAGCATTTT. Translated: CSADAPGRGNQPQHF.

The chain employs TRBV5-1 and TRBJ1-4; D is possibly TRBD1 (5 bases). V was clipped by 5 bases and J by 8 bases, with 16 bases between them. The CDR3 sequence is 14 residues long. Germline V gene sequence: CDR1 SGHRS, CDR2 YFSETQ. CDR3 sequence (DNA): TGCGCCAGCAGACCCGGGACCTTGGGGGAAAAACTGTTTTTT. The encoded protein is CASRPGTLGEKLFF. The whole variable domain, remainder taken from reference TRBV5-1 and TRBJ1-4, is KAGVTQTPRYLIKTRGQQVTLSCSPISGHRSVSWYQQTPGQGLQFLFEYFSETQRNKGNFPGRFSGRQFSNSRSEMNVSTLELGDSALYLCASRPGTLGEKLFFGSGTQLSVL.

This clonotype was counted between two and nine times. The CDR3 sequence: CASSLGDREDQPQHF. As DNA, the CDR3 is TGCGCCAGCAGCTTGGGGGACAGGGAGGATCAGCCCCAGCATTTT. The chain combines TRBV5-1 with TRBJ1-5, with 9 bases aligning to TRBD1. The CDR3 spans 15 residues. V shed 0 bases, J shed 5 bases, and the junction held 3 bases outside the gene matches. Germline CDR1 and CDR2: SGHRS and YFSETQ.

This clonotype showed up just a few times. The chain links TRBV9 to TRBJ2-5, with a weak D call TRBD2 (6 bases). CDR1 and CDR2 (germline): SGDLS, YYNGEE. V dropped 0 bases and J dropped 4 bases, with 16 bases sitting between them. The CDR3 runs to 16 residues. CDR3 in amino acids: CASSVEGGPMVETQYF. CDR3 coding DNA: TGTGCCAGCAGCGTAGAAGGAGGGCCGATGGTAGAGACCCAGTACTTC.

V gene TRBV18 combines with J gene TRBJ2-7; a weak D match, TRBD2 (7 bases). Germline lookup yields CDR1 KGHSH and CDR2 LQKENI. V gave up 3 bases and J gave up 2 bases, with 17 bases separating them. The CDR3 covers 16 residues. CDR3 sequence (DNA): TGTGCCAGCTCACCGGGTCCGGGGGGCGGAACCTACGAGCAGTACTTC. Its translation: CASSPGPGGGTYEQYF.